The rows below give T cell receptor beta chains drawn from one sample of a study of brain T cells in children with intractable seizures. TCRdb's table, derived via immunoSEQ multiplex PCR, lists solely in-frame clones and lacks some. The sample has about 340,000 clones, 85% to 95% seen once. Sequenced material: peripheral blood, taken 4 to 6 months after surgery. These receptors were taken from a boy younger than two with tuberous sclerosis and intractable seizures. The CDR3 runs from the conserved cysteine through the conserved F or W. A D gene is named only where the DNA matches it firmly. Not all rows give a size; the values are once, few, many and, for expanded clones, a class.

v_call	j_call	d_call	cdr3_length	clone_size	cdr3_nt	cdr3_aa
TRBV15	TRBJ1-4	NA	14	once	TGTGCCACCAGCAGAGATCGGATGATTGAAAAACTGTTTTTT	CATSRDRMIEKLFF
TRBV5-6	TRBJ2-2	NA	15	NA	TGTGCCAGCAGCTTGCGTGACGAACACACCGGGGAGCTGTTTTTT	CASSLRDEHTGELFF
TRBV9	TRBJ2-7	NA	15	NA	TGTGCCAGCAGCGTAGCTACGGGACGGACATACGAGCAGTACTTC	CASSVATGRTYEQYF
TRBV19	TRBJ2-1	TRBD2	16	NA	TGTGCCAGTAGTATAGGTAGCGGGAGGGCCTTCGATGAGCAGTTCTTC	CASSIGSGRAFDEQFF
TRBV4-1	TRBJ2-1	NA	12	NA	TGCGCCAGCAGCCACTGGGGGAATGAGCAGTTCTTC	CASSHWGNEQFF
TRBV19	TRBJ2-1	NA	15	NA	TGTGCCAGTAGTATAACAGACACCCCTTACAATGAGCAGTTCTTC	CASSITDTPYNEQFF
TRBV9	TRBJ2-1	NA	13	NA	TGTGCCAGCAGCGTAGTACCTAACAATGAGCAGTTCTTC	CASSVVPNNEQFF
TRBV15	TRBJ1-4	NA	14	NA	TGTGCCACCAGCCCGCGGATTACGAATGAAAAACTGTTTTTT	CATSPRITNEKLFF
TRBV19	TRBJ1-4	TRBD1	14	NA	TGTGCCAGTAGTACCCGGACAGGGGAGGGAAAACTGTTTTTT	CASSTRTGEGKLFF
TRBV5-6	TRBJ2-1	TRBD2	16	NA	TGTGCCAGCAGCTTTCTATTGCTAGCGGGAGCCAATGAGCAGTTCTTC	CASSFLLLAGANEQFF
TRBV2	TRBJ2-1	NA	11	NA	TGTGCCAGCACCCTTGGAAATGAGCAGTTCTTC	CASTLGNEQFF
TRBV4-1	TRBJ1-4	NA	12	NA	TGCGCCAGCAGCCAAGGGGGTGAAAAACTGTTTTTT	CASSQGGEKLFF
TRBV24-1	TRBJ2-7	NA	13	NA	TGTGCCACCAGTGAGCGGACGAACTACGAGCAGTACTTC	CATSERTNYEQYF
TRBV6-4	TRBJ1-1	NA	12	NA	TGTGCCAGCAGGGGACCTTACACTGAAGCTTTCTTT	CASRGPYTEAFF
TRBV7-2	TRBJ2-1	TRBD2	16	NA	TGTGCCAGCAGCTGGGGACTAGCGGTCTCCTACAATGAGCAGTTCTTC	CASSWGLAVSYNEQFF
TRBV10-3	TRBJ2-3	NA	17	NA	TGTGCCATCAGTGACTCATCACAGCGATATTACACAGATACGCAGTATTTT	CAISDSSQRYYTDTQYF
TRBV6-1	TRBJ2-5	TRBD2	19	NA	TGTGCCAGCAGTGAAAGGCTAGCGGGGGGGCAGTTCGTCTCGGAGACCCAGTACTTC	CASSERLAGGQFVSETQYF
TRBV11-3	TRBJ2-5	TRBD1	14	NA	TGTGCCAGCAACCACCCAGGGACAGAAGAGACCCAGTACTTC	CASNHPGTEETQYF
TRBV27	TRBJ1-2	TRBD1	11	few	TGTGCCAGCGGACAGGGCTATGGCTACACCTTC	CASGQGYGYTF
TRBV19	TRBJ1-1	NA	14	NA	TGTGCCAGTAGTATAGATCAGACACGGACTGAAGCTTTCTTT	CASSIDQTRTEAFF
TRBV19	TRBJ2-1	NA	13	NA	TGTGCCAGTAGTATAGGGTCTAGGAATGAGCAGTTCTTC	CASSIGSRNEQFF
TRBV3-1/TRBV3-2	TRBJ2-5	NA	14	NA	TGTGCCAGCAGAGGGGGGGCCACGAAAGAGACCCAGTACTTC	CASRGGATKETQYF
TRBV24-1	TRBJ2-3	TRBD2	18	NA	TGTGCCACCAGTGCTTCGGGACTAGCGGGTCGGGCGGGGGATACGCAGTATTTT	CATSASGLAGRAGDTQYF
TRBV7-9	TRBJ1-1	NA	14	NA	TGTGCCAGCAGCTTGGGACCGATGAACACTGAAGCTTTCTTT	CASSLGPMNTEAFF
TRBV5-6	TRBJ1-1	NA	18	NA	TGTGCCAGCAGCTTGGGGGGGCTCCCCGAGAGGGGGAACACTGAAGCTTTCTTT	CASSLGGLPERGNTEAFF
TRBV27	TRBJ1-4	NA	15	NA	TGTGCCAGCAGTTTACAGGGAAGGGTTGATGAAAAACTGTTTTTT	CASSLQGRVDEKLFF
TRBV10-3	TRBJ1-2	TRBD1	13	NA	TGTGCCATCAGTGAGCAGGGGGCGATTGGCTACACCTTC	CAISEQGAIGYTF
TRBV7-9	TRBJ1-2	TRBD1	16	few	TGTGCCAGCAGCCCCAGGTGGGACAGGGGTCAGAATGGCTACACCTTC	CASSPRWDRGQNGYTF
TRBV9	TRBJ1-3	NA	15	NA	TGTGCCAGCAGCGCCCGGGACGGAGGTGGAAACACCATATATTTT	CASSARDGGGNTIYF
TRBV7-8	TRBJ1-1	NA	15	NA	TGTGCCAGCAGCTTCGGGGACATTTCGGACACTGAAGCTTTCTTT	CASSFGDISDTEAFF
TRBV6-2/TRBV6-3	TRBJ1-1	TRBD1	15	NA	TGTGCCAGCAGTTACTTTGGGACAGGGAACACTGAAGCTTTCTTT	CASSYFGTGNTEAFF
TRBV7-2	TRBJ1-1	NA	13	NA	TGTGCCAGCAGCTTAGAGCCCGTCTCTGAAGCTTTCTTT	CASSLEPVSEAFF
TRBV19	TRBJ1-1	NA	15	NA	TGTGCCAGTAGTCCCTCGACAAGGGGGGAGACTGAAGCTTTCTTT	CASSPSTRGETEAFF
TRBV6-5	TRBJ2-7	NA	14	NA	TGTGCCAGCAGTTACTCTCCCATAACCTACGAGCAGTACTTC	CASSYSPITYEQYF
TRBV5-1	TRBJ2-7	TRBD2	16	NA	TGCGCCAGCAGCTTGGCCCCTAGCGGGGACGTATGGGAGCAGTACTTC	CASSLAPSGDVWEQYF